The 4 T cell receptor beta chains reported below all come from one sample, sequenced in a study of T cell repertoires in aging, cancer and after chemotherapy. Rearranged V-D-J TRB sequences were amplified with a mixed TRB-A/B primer pool. TCRdb re-derived calls from the multiplex PCR reads in MiXCR, one entry per CDR3 protein. The sample holds around 1,900 distinct CDR3 sequences, 20% to 25% seen once. Amplification of TCR beta used genomic DNA extracted from peripheral blood. The specimen was blood. These receptors came from a human donor with a solid tumor.

This clonotype has only a few counts. The chain recombines TRBV18 with TRBJ1-6; D unresolved. V lost 1 base and J 0 bases, leaving 19 bases between the germline ends. CDR1 is KGHSH, CDR2 LQKENI, per germline. CDR3 length equals 20 residues. Here the CDR3 reads CASSPQRISPSSSYNSPLHF. The DNA of the CDR3 is TGTGCCAGCTCACCACAGAGGATAAGCCCTTCCAGCTCCTATAATTCACCCCTCCACTTT.

This clonotype is judged large. This chain links TRBV29-1 with TRBJ2-7, with D perhaps matching TRBD1 (5 bases). CDR3 length equals 12 residues. Germline-derived CDR1 and CDR2 are SQVTM and ANQGSEA. Trimming pared 4 bases from V and 1 base from J, leaving 8 bases between. The CDR3 reads CSVGTLSYEQYF. The CDR3 DNA is TGCAGCGTTGGGACACTTTCCTACGAGCAGTACTTC.

J is TRBJ1-5 and V is TRBV6-5; 9 bases fit TRBD1. CDR1 and CDR2 (germline): MNHEY, SVGAGI. Germline trimming cut 5 bases from V and 4 bases from J; bases unmatched to any gene: 12. This CDR3 region has 17 residues. The CDR3 is CASSRRHRDRENQPQHF. The CDR3 DNA is TGTGCCAGCAGTCGGCGCCACAGGGACAGGGAAAATCAGCCCCAGCATTTT.

A word on this clonotype: It may be a read error: a sequence one base away is much more abundant. The chain combines TRBV20-1 with TRBJ2-7; 7 nucleotides line up with TRBD1. Germline CDR1 DFQATT, CDR2 SNEGSKA (reference sequence). V lost 3 bases to trimming and J lost 3 bases; unmatched junction nucleotides: 5. CDR3 length equals 13 residues. The chain's CDR3 is CSARGQTNYEQYF. The CDR3 nucleotides are TGCAGTGCTAGGGGACAGACAAACTACGAGCAGTACTTC.